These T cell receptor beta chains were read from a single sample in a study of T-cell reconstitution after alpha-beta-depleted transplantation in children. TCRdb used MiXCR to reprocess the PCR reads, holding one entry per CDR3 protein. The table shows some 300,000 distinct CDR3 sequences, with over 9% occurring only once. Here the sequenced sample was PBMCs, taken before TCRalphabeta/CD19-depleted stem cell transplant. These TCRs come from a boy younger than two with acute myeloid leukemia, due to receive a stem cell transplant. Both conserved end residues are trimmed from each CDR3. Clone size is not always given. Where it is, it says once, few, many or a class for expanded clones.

SARDLYGYT | NA | TRBJ1-2 | TRBV20-1
ASSEGISGGF | many | TRBJ1-1 | TRBV12-3/TRBV12-4
ASSPTNVNTGELF | NA | TRBJ2-2 | TRBV12-3/TRBV12-4
ASSLSGTRGYNEQF | few | TRBJ2-1 | TRBV7-9
ASSLTRGVGTEAF | many | TRBJ1-1 | TRBV5-1
ASSLLQGRSDTQY | many | TRBJ2-3 | TRBV5-1
SATGTGKYEQY | many | TRBJ2-7 | TRBV20-1
SARSARQGFNNEQF | NA | TRBJ2-1 | TRBV20-1
ASAMRGLAGYNEQF | NA | TRBJ2-1 | TRBV19
ASRGTGSFSYEQY | NA | TRBJ2-7 | TRBV2
ASSFVGYKGQPQH | few | TRBJ1-5 | TRBV28
ASSPGTGVGSSLEQY | many | TRBJ2-7 | TRBV4-3
ASSQDFETGRGNSPLH | many | TRBJ1-6 | TRBV4-3
ASSQFPGQGADEQF | many | TRBJ2-1 | TRBV4-3
ASRPGPGRAPNGYT | many | TRBJ1-2 | TRBV28
ASSQDSTGDLYNEQF | many | TRBJ2-1 | TRBV4-3
ASSLGLAGALYNEQF | many | TRBJ2-1 | TRBV12-3/TRBV12-4
AISEGGTNSYEQY | NA | TRBJ2-7 | TRBV10-3
ASSPPLGNTQY | many | TRBJ2-3 | TRBV11-2
ASSLRGLVTDTQY | many | TRBJ2-3 | TRBV28
AITDSGGSYEQY | few | TRBJ2-7 | TRBV28
ASSPDRGQPQH | many | TRBJ1-5 | TRBV28
ASSETTGHSPLH | many | TRBJ1-6 | TRBV25-1
SASSVYEQY | many | TRBJ2-7 | TRBV20-1
SARGFRRMNTEAF | many | TRBJ1-1 | TRBV20-1
ATSTGQETQY | many | TRBJ2-5 | TRBV24-1
SARDPRTAGADYGYT | few | TRBJ1-2 | TRBV20-1
ASTGQGLAANEQF | few | TRBJ2-1 | TRBV21-1
ASSVGTANTEAF | many | TRBJ1-1 | TRBV5-5
ASSLKAGVYEQY | few | TRBJ2-7 | TRBV7-2
ASSLFTGAYGYT | many | TRBJ1-2 | TRBV27
ASSYSKSSYEQY | NA | TRBJ2-7 | TRBV6-5
ASSLSREGTQY | many | TRBJ2-3 | TRBV12-3/TRBV12-4
ASSSGLAGGPETQY | NA | TRBJ2-5 | TRBV12-3/TRBV12-4
ASSLAPEGKLF | few | TRBJ1-4 | TRBV7-2
ASSQLTLDAF | NA | TRBJ1-1 | TRBV28
ASSPRDRGTNIQY | NA | TRBJ2-4 | TRBV6-6
ASSFPGSPNEKLF | many | TRBJ1-4 | TRBV28
ASSLTPTGSQETQY | NA | TRBJ2-5 | TRBV7-7
ASRVTGALTDTQY | many | TRBJ2-3 | TRBV28
ASSWVRARAIVAKNIQY | many | TRBJ2-4 | TRBV12-3/TRBV12-4
SANRGPMNTEAF | many | TRBJ1-1 | TRBV20-1
ASSLEDRSYEQY | many | TRBJ2-7 | TRBV7-8
ASSTGQRSYEQY | many | TRBJ2-7 | TRBV5-1
ASSLVRGKETQY | many | TRBJ2-5 | TRBV7-9
ASSLSLAGGGTDTQY | many | TRBJ2-3 | TRBV28
ASSLADKGAVNTEAF | few | TRBJ1-1 | TRBV7-9
SVGRRGADYGYT | many | TRBJ1-2 | TRBV29-1
ASSEENTDTQY | many | TRBJ2-3 | TRBV2